The 20 T cell receptor beta chains below come from one sample, sequenced in a study of a mutant IDH1 vaccine in newly diagnosed glioma. The data were produced by immunoSEQ multiplex PCR, yet TCRdb's version contains in-frame clones alone and is incomplete. The sample has around 28,000 clones; approximately 88% are singletons. Their antigen targets remain unknown. The sample's time point: week 5, during vaccination. It was 300 ug of mutant IDH1 20-mer peptide that made up each vaccine dose, given with topical imiquimod. Sample: PBMCs, taken from a glioma patient whose treatment included an IDH1 peptide vaccine. Every receptor here comes from a man between 18 and 29 years old with glioma.

The chain joins TRBV7-2 to TRBJ2-1, with unresolved D. V was trimmed by 1 base and J by 0 bases, leaving 4 bases between them. This CDR3 spans 14 amino acids. CDR1 SGHTA and CDR2 FQGNSA come from the germline V gene. CDR3 residues: CASSLDSSYNEQFF. Written as DNA, the CDR3 is TGTGCCAGCAGCTTAGACAGCTCCTACAATGAGCAGTTCTTC.

This sequence joins TRBV6-5 and TRBJ2-7; 7 bases align to TRBD1. This CDR3 comprises 15 residues. The ends lost 2 bases at V and 7 bases at J; junction bases unmatched: 11. Germline V gene data show CDR1 as MNHEY and CDR2 as SVGAGI. This chain's CDR3 is CASSYDLPGQREQYF. The CDR3 DNA sequence: TGTGCCAGCAGTTACGACCTGCCGGGACAGAGGGAGCAGTACTTC.

The V gene is TRBV7-2, the J gene TRBJ1-6; D is uncertain. The CDR3 loop spans 12 amino acids. CDR1 and CDR2 (germline): SGHTA, FQGNSA. Trimming shortened V by 5 bases and J by 7 bases, and 6 bases separated the two germline ends. This chain's CDR3 is CASSDDNSPLHF. The CDR3 nucleotides are TGTGCCAGCAGCGACGACAATTCACCCCTCCACTTT.

The gene calls are TRBV27 and TRBJ2-7; tentative D call: TRBD2 (5 bases). Germline V gene lookup returns CDR1 MNHEY and CDR2 SMNVEV (reference sequence). The V end lost 6 bases, the J end lost 3 bases, and 12 bases lay between the germline ends. CDR3 length: 13 amino acids. The CDR3 DNA reads TGTGCCAGCAGGAAACTAGGGAGCTACGAGCAGTACTTC. Protein: CASRKLGSYEQYF.

This chain uses TRBV30 with TRBJ1-5; no definite D call. CDR3 length: 11 amino acids. The ends were cut back, 3 bases at V and 6 bases at J, with 6 bases in the middle. Germline V gene data show CDR1 as GTSNPN and CDR2 as SVGIG (reference sequence). This CDR3 reads CAWSTGQPQHF. DNA of the CDR3: TGTGCCTGGAGCACGGGTCAGCCCCAGCATTTT.

V usage is TRBV5-1 and J usage is TRBJ2-2, with TRBD1 as a possible D gene (6 bases). Trimming left V 4 bases short and J 5 bases short, with 12 bases between. The CDR3 is 14 residues long. Germline values: CDR1 SGHRS, CDR2 YFSETQ. The CDR3 sequence: CASSPQGKTGELFF. The CDR3 nucleotides are TGCGCCAGCAGCCCACAGGGAAAGACCGGGGAGCTGTTTTTT.

This sequence joins TRBV29-1 and TRBJ2-5; 10 bases map to TRBD2. With 3 bases clipped from V and 1 base from J, the junction kept 2 bases outside the gene matches. The CDR3 has 14 amino acids. Germline CDR1 and CDR2: SQVTM and ANQGSEA. DNA of the CDR3: TGCAGCGTTGAGTTAGCGGGAGGCCAAGAGACCCAGTACTTC. Its translation is CSVELAGGQETQYF.

The rearrangement joins TRBV29-1 to TRBJ1-2, with D uncertain. V lost 3 bases, J lost 8 bases, and 10 bases lay in between. The germline CDR1 and CDR2 sequences are SQVTM and ANQGSEA. The CDR3 has 11 residues. The CDR3 nucleotides are TGCAGCGTTGAGCGGGCGTTAGGCTACACCTTC. It specifies CSVERALGYTF.

This chain joins TRBV25-1 and TRBJ1-5; D gene unclear. The CDR3 loop spans 14 amino acids. Trimming took off 6 bases at V and 1 base at J, with 10 bases between the two ends. Germline V gives CDR1 MGHDK, CDR2 SYGVNS. The CDR3 spells CASRDSGSNQPQHF. The CDR3, as DNA: TGTGCCAGCAGGGATTCCGGCAGCAATCAGCCCCAGCATTTT.

This chain links TRBV9 with TRBJ2-3, with D possibly being TRBD1 (6 bases). V lost 0 bases, J lost 0 bases, and 8 bases lay in between. Germline CDR1 SGDLS, CDR2 YYNGEE. The CDR3 covers 15 residues. CDR3 DNA sequence: TGTGCCAGCAGCGTAGATACAGGGAGCACAGATACGCAGTATTTT. Its protein is CASSVDTGSTDTQYF. Full variable domain (outside the CDR3, taken from reference TRBV9 and TRBJ2-3): DSGVTQTPKHLITATGQRVTLRCSPRSGDLSVYWYQQSLDQGLQFLIQYYNGEERAKGNILERFSAQQFPDLHSELNLSSLELGDSALYFCASSVDTGSTDTQYFGPGTRLTVL.

This clone was detected once. The chain is built from TRBV4-3 and TRBJ1-2, with D possibly being TRBD1 (5 bases). V lost 0 bases, J lost 0 bases, and 14 bases lay in between. CDR1 is LGHNA and CDR2 is YSLEER in the germline V gene. There are 17 residues in the CDR3. This chain's CDR3 is CASSQDGEGRTNYGYTF. As DNA, the CDR3 is TGCGCCAGCAGCCAAGATGGTGAGGGGAGGACTAACTATGGCTACACCTTC.

This clone was observed once. The rearrangement uses TRBV27 and TRBJ1-4; a weak D match, TRBD1 (6 bases). Between the trimmed V and J ends, which lost 6 bases and 0 bases, there was a span of 11 bases. Germline-derived CDR1 and CDR2 are MNHEY and SMNVEV (reference sequence). This CDR3 spans 15 amino acids. This chain's CDR3 is CASRGHLATNEKLFF. For the CDR3, the DNA is TGTGCCAGCAGGGGACATCTAGCAACTAATGAAAAACTGTTTTTT. Variable domain in full (rest from reference TRBV27 and TRBJ1-4): EAQVTQNPRYLITVTGKKLTVTCSQNMNHEYMSWYRQDPGLGLRQIYYSMNVEVTDKGDVPEGYKVSRKEKRNFPLILESPSPNQTSLYFCASRGHLATNEKLFFGSGTQLSVL.

This chain joins TRBV19 and TRBJ1-1; 7 nucleotides line up with TRBD1. In germline, CDR1 is LNHDA, CDR2 SQIVND (reference sequence). The CDR3 consists of 14 residues. The trim removed 7 bases at V and 1 base at J, leaving 6 bases unmatched. The CDR3 protein is CASTLRTGNTEAFF. CDR3 bases: TGTGCCAGTACCCTCCGGACAGGGAACACTGAAGCTTTCTTT.

CDR3 protein: CASSPRLPGPAGYTF. DNA of the CDR3: TGTGCCAGCAGCCCACGCCTCCCAGGCCCAGCTGGCTACACCTTC. The rearrangement joins TRBV7-8 to TRBJ1-2; D not certain. Germline assignment: CDR1 SGHVS and CDR2 FQNEAQ. The CDR3 totals 15 residues. V was trimmed by 5 bases and J by 7 bases, leaving 20 bases between them.

Within the sample, this clone is medium-sized. The chain combines TRBV6-6 with TRBJ1-1, with 7 bases aligning to TRBD1. The CDR3 consists of 16 residues. V lost 7 bases, J lost 2 bases, and 13 bases stayed unmatched. Germline V gene lookup returns CDR1 MNHNY and CDR2 SVGAGI (reference sequence). This CDR3 is CASTWSVQGRNTEAFF. CDR3 nucleotide sequence: TGTGCCAGCACCTGGTCGGTACAGGGGCGAAACACTGAAGCTTTCTTT.

This chain joins TRBV30 and TRBJ2-3; 8 bases match TRBD1. The ends lost 4 bases at V and 6 bases at J; junction bases unmatched: 9. CDR1 and CDR2 (germline): GTSNPN, SVGIG (reference sequence). CDR3 size: 14 residues. This CDR3 reads CAWTTGGRTDTQYF. The CDR3 DNA is TGTGCCTGGACCACAGGGGGGAGGACGGATACGCAGTATTTT.

The chain joins TRBV6-1 to TRBJ1-2; unclear D gene. The CDR3 is made up of 13 amino acids. Trimming removed 3 bases from V and 1 base from J, with 6 bases in between. The germline V gene encodes CDR1 MNHNS and CDR2 SASEGT. Written as DNA, the CDR3 is TGTGCCAGCAGTGACAGACATAACTATGGCTACACCTTC. Its translation is CASSDRHNYGYTF.

This clone was seen once. The V and J genes are TRBV7-8 and TRBJ2-7, with 8 bases identical to TRBD1. With 6 bases clipped from V and 5 bases from J, the junction kept 9 bases outside the gene matches. CDR1 is SGHVS, CDR2 FQNEAQ, per germline. The CDR3 contains 14 residues. In DNA, the CDR3 is TGTGCCAGCAGTACCCGGACAGGGCTCAACGAGCAGTACTTC. This codes for CASSTRTGLNEQYF.

The V gene is TRBV30, the J gene TRBJ1-6; TRBD1 might be the D (5 bases). The CDR3 contains 16 residues. Trimming cost V 0 bases and J 6 bases, with 15 bases left between them. CDR1 GTSNPN and CDR2 SVGIG come from the germline V gene (reference sequence). The CDR3 region has the DNA TGTGCCTGGAGTGTACTCAGGGCAGGGCCTAATTCACCCCTCCACTTT. It is translated as CAWSVLRAGPNSPLHF.

The gene calls are TRBV5-4 and TRBJ2-1; D call uncertain. CDR1 SGHNT and CDR2 YYREEE come from the germline V gene (reference sequence). V was clipped by 0 bases and J by 5 bases, with 12 bases between them. This CDR3 region has 15 residues. The CDR3 reads CASSLERATHNEQFF. Here the CDR3 DNA reads TGTGCCAGCAGCTTGGAGCGAGCGACCCACAATGAGCAGTTCTTC.